These T cell receptor beta chains were read from a single sample in a study of cytomegalovirus exposure and HLA in healthy donors. Measured with immunoSEQ multiplex PCR; TCRdb has only the in-frame clones, and not every one. The table records roughly 120,000 clones, around 74% of them present only once. The specimen sequenced was PBMCs. Source of these receptors: a woman aged 18-29 years in good health and CMV-seronegative. The CDR3 runs from the conserved cysteine through the conserved F or W. Each record gives: J gene, clone size, V gene, D gene, CDR3 protein, CDR3 DNA. The D gene is left open where the match is weak. Size is stated for part of the rows, as once, few or many counts, or as a class when the clone is expanded.

>TRBJ2-7|.|TRBV7-8|TRBD1
CASSLGSGTGSYEQYF
TGTGCCAGCAGCTTAGGCTCCGGGACAGGGTCCTACGAGCAGTACTTC
>TRBJ2-6|.|TRBV5-6|TRBD1
CASSLTGVGANVLTF
TGTGCCAGCAGCTTGACAGGGGTAGGGGCCAACGTCCTGACTTTC
>TRBJ1-4|.|TRBV11-2|.
CASSYVGGAGEKLFF
TGTGCCAGCAGCTACGTGGGGGGGGCGGGAGAAAAACTGTTTTTT
>TRBJ1-4|.|TRBV9|TRBD1
CASSLGGQGAWNEKLFF
TGTGCCAGCAGCCTGGGGGGACAGGGGGCATGGAATGAAAAACTGTTTTTT
>TRBJ2-7|few|TRBV6-1|TRBD2
CASSEGLAGYLYEQYF
TGTGCCAGCAGTGAAGGTCTAGCGGGGTATCTCTACGAGCAGTACTTC
>TRBJ1-2|.|TRBV4-1|TRBD1
CASSHQPGQGDYGYTF
TGCGCCAGCAGCCATCAACCGGGACAGGGGGACTATGGCTACACCTTC
>TRBJ1-2|.|TRBV6-5|.
CASSYSRATLLYGYTF
TGTGCCAGCAGTTACTCGAGGGCGACTCTCCTCTATGGCTACACCTTC
>TRBJ1-1|.|TRBV30|.
CAWSGDAGTYNTEAFF
TGTGCCTGGAGTGGGGATGCCGGGACTTATAACACTGAAGCTTTCTTT
>TRBJ2-3|.|TRBV30|TRBD2
CAWRRGGGSLTDTQYF
TGTGCCTGGAGGAGGGGCGGGGGGTCACTCACAGATACGCAGTATTTT
>TRBJ1-5|.|TRBV5-6|.
CASSFLGGTSNQPQHF
TGTGCCAGCAGCTTTTTAGGGGGAACCTCCAATCAGCCCCAGCATTTT
>TRBJ1-5|.|TRBV5-6|.
CASSRRGGSNQPQHF
TGTGCCAGCAGCCGTAGGGGGGGAAGCAATCAGCCCCAGCATTTT
>TRBJ2-1|.|TRBV4-1|.
CASSPTGDNEQFF
TGCGCCAGCAGCCCTACGGGGGACAATGAGCAGTTCTTC
>TRBJ1-2|.|TRBV6-6|TRBD1
CASTPRAGTGYGYTF
TGTGCCAGCACCCCACGGGCAGGGACAGGTTATGGCTACACCTTC
>TRBJ1-2|.|TRBV27|TRBD1
CASSLLGQSNYGYTF
TGTGCCAGCAGTTTGTTGGGACAGTCTAACTATGGCTACACCTTC
>TRBJ1-4|.|TRBV2|TRBD1
CASSRDRGDVLFF
TGTGCCAGCAGTCGGGACAGGGGGGACGTACTGTTTTTT
>TRBJ2-6|.|TRBV7-3|.
CASSPDYSGANVLTF
TGTGCCAGCAGCCCAGACTACTCTGGGGCCAACGTCCTGACTTTC
>TRBJ1-5|.|TRBV5-4|TRBD1
CASSIQGTGSQPQHF
TGTGCCAGCAGCATACAGGGGACAGGGAGTCAGCCCCAGCATTTT
>TRBJ2-7|.|TRBV6-1|TRBD2
CAAGGYSYEQYF
TGTGCGGCGGGGGGGTATTCCTACGAGCAGTACTTC
>TRBJ1-1|.|TRBV28|.
CASFWGLNTEAFF
TGTGCCAGCTTCTGGGGGCTTAACACTGAAGCTTTCTTT
>TRBJ2-7|few|TRBV4-1|TRBD1
CASSQDLLQGALTYEQYF
TGCGCCAGCAGCCAAGATCTTTTACAGGGGGCGCTTACCTACGAGCAGTACTTC
>TRBJ2-3|.|TRBV6-4|TRBD1
CASSASTGGADTQYF
TGTGCCAGCAGTGCGTCGACAGGGGGCGCAGATACGCAGTATTTT
>TRBJ1-2|once|TRBV6-5|TRBD1
CASSYDNRGRDGYTF
TGTGCCAGCAGTTACGATAATAGGGGGCGCGATGGCTACACCTTC
>TRBJ1-5|.|TRBV28|TRBD1
CASSLYPGTGEPQHF
TGTGCCAGCAGTCTTTACCCCGGGACAGGGGAGCCCCAGCATTTT
>TRBJ1-6|.|TRBV7-9|.
CASSLEGANSPLHF
TGTGCCAGCAGCTTAGAAGGAGCAAATTCACCCCTCCACTTT
>TRBJ2-3|.|TRBV2|TRBD2
CASCRASGDFSTDTQYF
TGTGCCAGCTGTCGGGCTAGCGGGGACTTTAGCACAGATACGCAGTATTTT
>TRBJ1-3|.|TRBV28|TRBD1
CASSLFPSGGLGNTIYF
TGTGCCAGCAGTTTATTCCCCTCAGGGGGCCTCGGAAACACCATATATTTT
>TRBJ1-5|once|TRBV2|.
CASSPGGSENQPQHF
TGTGCCAGCAGCCCCGGGGGGTCGGAAAATCAGCCCCAGCATTTT
>TRBJ1-2|once|TRBV10-2|.
CASSAGWAVQTNYGYTF
TGCGCCAGCAGTGCAGGATGGGCAGTTCAAACTAACTATGGCTACACCTTC
>TRBJ2-2|.|TRBV7-2|.
CASSLRDTSINTGELFF
TGTGCCAGCAGCTTACGGGATACGTCGATAAACACCGGGGAGCTGTTTTTT
>TRBJ1-1|once|TRBV13|TRBD1
CASSLVNPGGQVDTEAFF
TGTGCCAGCAGCCTAGTGAACCCAGGGGGCCAGGTTGACACTGAAGCTTTCTTT
>TRBJ2-7|.|TRBV6-1|.
CASSLSLSPYEQYF
TGTGCCAGCAGTCTGTCCCTGTCTCCCTACGAGCAGTACTTC
>TRBJ1-4|.|TRBV4-1|.
CASSPPPGGANEKLFF
TGCGCCAGCAGCCCCCCGCCGGGGGGGGCTAATGAAAAACTGTTTTTT
>TRBJ2-7|few|TRBV5-6|.
CASSLDKGLSVYEQYF
TGTGCCAGCAGCTTGGATAAGGGGCTTTCTGTCTACGAGCAGTACTTC
>TRBJ1-2|.|TRBV5-1|TRBD1
CASSLGDRPYGYTF
TGCGCCAGCAGCTTGGGGGACAGGCCCTATGGCTACACCTTC
>TRBJ1-6|once|TRBV10-3|TRBD1
CAISEPGQGNSPLHF
TGTGCCATCAGTGAGCCGGGACAGGGTAATTCACCCCTCCACTTT
>TRBJ1-1|.|TRBV7-3|TRBD1
CASSLGGQGNGEAFF
TGTGCCAGCAGCTTGGGGGGACAGGGTAATGGTGAAGCTTTCTTT
>TRBJ1-1|.|TRBV6-4|TRBD1
CASSAFFRDRASYTEAFF
TGTGCCAGCAGTGCCTTCTTCCGGGACAGGGCGAGTTACACTGAAGCTTTCTTT
>TRBJ2-2|.|TRBV7-9|.
CASSPNRTAQGTGELFF
TGTGCCAGCAGCCCAAACCGGACCGCGCAGGGCACCGGGGAGCTGTTTTTT
>TRBJ2-7|once|TRBV15|TRBD1
CATSRQPTGSYEQYF
TGTGCCACCAGCAGACAGCCGACAGGGTCATACGAGCAGTACTTC
>TRBJ1-3|.|TRBV7-2|.
CASSLSAGVTGNTIYF
TGTGCCAGCAGCTTATCGGCAGGCGTTACTGGAAACACCATATATTTT